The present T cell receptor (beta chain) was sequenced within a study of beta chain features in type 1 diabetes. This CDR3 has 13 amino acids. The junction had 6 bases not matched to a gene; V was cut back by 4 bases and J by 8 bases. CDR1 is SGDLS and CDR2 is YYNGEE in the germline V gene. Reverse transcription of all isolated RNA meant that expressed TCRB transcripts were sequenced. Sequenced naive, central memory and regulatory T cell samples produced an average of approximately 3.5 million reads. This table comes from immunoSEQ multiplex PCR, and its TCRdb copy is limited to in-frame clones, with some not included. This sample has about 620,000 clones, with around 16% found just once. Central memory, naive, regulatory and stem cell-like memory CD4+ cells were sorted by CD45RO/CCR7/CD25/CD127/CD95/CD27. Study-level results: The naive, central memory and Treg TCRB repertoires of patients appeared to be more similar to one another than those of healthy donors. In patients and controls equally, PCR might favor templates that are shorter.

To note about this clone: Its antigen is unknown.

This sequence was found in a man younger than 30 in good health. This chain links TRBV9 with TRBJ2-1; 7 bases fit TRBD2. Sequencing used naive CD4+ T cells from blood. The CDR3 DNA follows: TGTGCCAGCAGCCCTCAGCGGGACCATGAGCAGTTCTTC. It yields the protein CASSPQRDHEQFF.